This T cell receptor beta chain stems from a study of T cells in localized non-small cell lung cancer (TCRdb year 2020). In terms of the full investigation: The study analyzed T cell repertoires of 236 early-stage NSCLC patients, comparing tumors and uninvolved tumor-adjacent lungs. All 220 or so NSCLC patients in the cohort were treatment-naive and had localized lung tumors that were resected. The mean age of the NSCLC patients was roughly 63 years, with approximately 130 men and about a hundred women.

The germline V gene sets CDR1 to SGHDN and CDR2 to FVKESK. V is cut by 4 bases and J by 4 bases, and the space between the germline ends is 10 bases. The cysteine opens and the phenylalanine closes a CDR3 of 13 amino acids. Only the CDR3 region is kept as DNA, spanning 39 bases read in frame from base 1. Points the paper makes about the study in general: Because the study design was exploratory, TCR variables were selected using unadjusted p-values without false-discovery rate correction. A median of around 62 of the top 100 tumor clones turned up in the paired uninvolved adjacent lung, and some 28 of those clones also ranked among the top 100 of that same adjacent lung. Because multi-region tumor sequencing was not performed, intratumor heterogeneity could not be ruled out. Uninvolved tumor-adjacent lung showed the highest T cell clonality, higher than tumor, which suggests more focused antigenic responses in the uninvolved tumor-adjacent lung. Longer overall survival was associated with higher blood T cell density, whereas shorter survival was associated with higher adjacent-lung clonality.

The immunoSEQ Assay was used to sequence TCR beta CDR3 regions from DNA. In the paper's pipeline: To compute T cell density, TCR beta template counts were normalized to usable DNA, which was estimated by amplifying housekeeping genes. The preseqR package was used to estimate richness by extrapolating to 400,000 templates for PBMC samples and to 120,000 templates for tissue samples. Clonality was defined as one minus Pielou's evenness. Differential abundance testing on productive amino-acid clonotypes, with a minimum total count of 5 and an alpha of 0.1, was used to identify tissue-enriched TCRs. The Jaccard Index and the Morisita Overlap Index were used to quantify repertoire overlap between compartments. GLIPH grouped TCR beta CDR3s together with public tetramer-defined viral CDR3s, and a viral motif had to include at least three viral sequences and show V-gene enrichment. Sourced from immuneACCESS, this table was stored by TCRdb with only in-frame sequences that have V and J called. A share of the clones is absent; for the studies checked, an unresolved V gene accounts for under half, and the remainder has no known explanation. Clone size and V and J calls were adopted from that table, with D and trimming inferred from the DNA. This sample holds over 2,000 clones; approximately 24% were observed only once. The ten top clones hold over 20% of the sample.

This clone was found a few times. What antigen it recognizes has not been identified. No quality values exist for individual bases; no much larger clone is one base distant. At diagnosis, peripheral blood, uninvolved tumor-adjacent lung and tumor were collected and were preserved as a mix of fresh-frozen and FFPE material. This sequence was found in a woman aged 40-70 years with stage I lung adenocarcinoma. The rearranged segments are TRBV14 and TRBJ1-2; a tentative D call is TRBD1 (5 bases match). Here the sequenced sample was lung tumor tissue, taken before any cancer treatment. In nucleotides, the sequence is TGTGCCAGCAGCCCAGGGAATTTCTATGGCTACACCTTC. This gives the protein CASSPGNFYGYTF.